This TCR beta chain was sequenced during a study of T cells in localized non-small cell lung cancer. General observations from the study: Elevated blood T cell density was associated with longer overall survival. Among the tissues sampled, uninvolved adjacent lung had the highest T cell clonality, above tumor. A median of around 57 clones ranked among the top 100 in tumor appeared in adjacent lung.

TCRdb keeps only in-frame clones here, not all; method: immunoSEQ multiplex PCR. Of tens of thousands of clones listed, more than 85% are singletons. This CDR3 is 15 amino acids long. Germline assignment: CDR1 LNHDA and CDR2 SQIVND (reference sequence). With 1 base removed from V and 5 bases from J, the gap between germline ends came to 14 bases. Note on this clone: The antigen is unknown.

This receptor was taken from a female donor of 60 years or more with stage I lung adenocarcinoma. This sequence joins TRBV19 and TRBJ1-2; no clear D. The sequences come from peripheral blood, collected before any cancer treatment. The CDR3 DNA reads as TGTGCCAGTAGTATAGTAGACGCGCCTACATATGGCTACACCTTC. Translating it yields CASSIVDAPTYGYTF.